These 21 T cell receptor beta chains were all obtained from the same sample, sequenced in a study of T cells after yellow fever vaccination (dated by TCRdb to the late 2010s). Read against the paper, the sample's treatment or condition label means: live attenuated yellow fever vaccine strain. The method was 5' RACE. Sequencing instrument: Illumina HiSeq 2500. TCRdb reprocessing: public reads trimmed at Q25 with fastp, clones called with MiXCR, in-frame beta chains kept. Identical CDR3 protein sequences are pooled into one entry, listed with their most common genes and DNA. Within this sample are some 32,000 distinct CDR3 sequences, with less than 8.5% of them counted one time only. The ten largest clones add up to roughly 23% of the sample. This material consisted of PBMCs, either bulk or a sorted T-cell subset (CD4+, CD8+, memory, or dextramer-sorted; not recorded which), taken on the day of the first yellow fever vaccination. These receptors came from a man in his late teens or twenties who received the YFV17D yellow fever vaccine.

This clonotype was picked up many times. This chain joins TRBV24-1 and TRBJ2-5; TRBD2 might be the D (6 bases). Germline V gene data show CDR1 as KGHDR and CDR2 as SFDVKD. This CDR3 region has 15 residues. V lost 7 bases and J lost 4, with 18 bases in between. CDR3 bases: TGTGCCACCAGCGCGCCCGGGGGTCCATCAGAGACCCAGTACTTC. It encodes CATSAPGGPSETQYF.

This clonotype was picked up many times. The V call is TRBV11-2, the J call TRBJ2-1; no reliable D call. The CDR3 covers 14 residues. Between the trimmed V and J ends, which lost 5 bases and 5 bases, there was a span of 13 bases. Germline V gene sequence: CDR1 SGHAT, CDR2 FQNNGV. The CDR3 reads CASSLMSTNNEQFF. The CDR3 DNA follows: TGTGCCAGCAGCCTCATGTCAACCAACAATGAGCAGTTCTTC.

This clonotype was counted many times. V is TRBV10-3 and J is TRBJ2-5; 9 nucleotides agree with TRBD2. The germline CDR1 and CDR2 sequences are ENHRY and SYGVKD. J gave up 5 bases and V 2 bases, and 0 bases lay outside the gene matches. This CDR3 comprises 13 residues. The CDR3 DNA is TGTGCCATCAGTGAGGCGGGGGGGGAGACCCAGTACTTC. Its translation: CAISEAGGETQYF.

This clonotype has a count of ten or more. This rearrangement joins TRBV6-1 to TRBJ2-3, with 11 bases aligning to TRBD2. CDR1 is MNHNS and CDR2 is SASEGT in the germline V gene. The CDR3 is 15 amino acids. The V and J ends lost 4 bases and 1 base, in that order; junction bases with no gene match: 1. CDR3 nucleotides: TGTGCCAGCAGTGTTAGCGGGGGGGGCACAGATACGCAGTATTTT. Encoded protein: CASSVSGGGTDTQYF.

The table lists this clonotype with many counts. The gene calls are TRBV12-3 or TRBV12-4 and TRBJ1-6; 7 positions match TRBD1. V gave up 5 bases and J gave up 7 bases; unmatched junction bases: 8. The CDR3 runs 15 residues. The CDR3 is CASSREGAVNSPLHF. Written as DNA, the CDR3 is TGTGCCAGCAGTCGCGAGGGGGCAGTCAATTCACCCCTCCACTTT.

This clonotype was recorded at least ten times. V gene TRBV5-1 combines with J gene TRBJ2-3; no clear D. V was trimmed by 1 base and J by 3 bases, leaving 9 bases between them. Germline lookup yields CDR1 SGHRS and CDR2 YFSETQ. The length of the CDR3 is 14 residues. The CDR3 protein is CASSLSQQTDTQYF. CDR3 nucleotides: TGCGCCAGCAGCTTGTCCCAGCAAACAGATACGCAGTATTTT.

This clonotype was counted ten times or more. J is TRBJ2-1 and V is TRBV15; 10 bases are a match to TRBD1. Germline CDR1 and CDR2: LNHNV and YYDKDF (reference sequence). The CDR3 length is 14 residues. Trimming removed 1 base from V and 9 bases from J; junction bases left unmatched: 3. In DNA form, the CDR3 reads TGTGCCACCAGCAGAGGGGGACAGGGGAGTGAGCAGTTCTTC. Protein product: CATSRGGQGSEQFF.

A few counts support this clonotype. The chain joins TRBV6-1 to TRBJ1-1; D gene uncertain. Germline V gives CDR1 MNHNS, CDR2 SASEGT. The V and J ends lost 2 bases and 3 bases respectively, with 7 bases between them. The CDR3 runs 13 residues. This chain's CDR3 is CASSEFGDTEAFF. The CDR3 region has the DNA TGTGCCAGCAGTGAATTCGGTGACACTGAAGCTTTCTTT.

This clonotype has a count of ten or more. The J gene is TRBJ2-3, the V gene TRBV5-4; no clear D gene. Germline CDR1 reads SGHNT; CDR2 reads YYREEE (reference sequence). The CDR3 spans 15 residues. V shed 0 bases and J shed 0 bases, with 8 bases lying between them. The CDR3 DNA is TGTGCCAGCAGCTTGGCAGTCCTAAGCACAGATACGCAGTATTTT. Amino acids: CASSLAVLSTDTQYF.

This chain links TRBV20-1 with TRBJ1-5, with a tentative D call TRBD1 (6 bases). The CDR3 loop spans 17 amino acids. The germline CDR1 and CDR2 sequences are DFQATT and SNEGSKA (reference sequence). V was shortened by 0 bases and J by 1 base, with 16 bases between the two germline ends. DNA of the CDR3: TGCAGTGCTAGAGATCCCTTGGGGGCGGGAAGCAATCAGCCCCAGCATTTT. As protein: CSARDPLGAGSNQPQHF.

Many counts were recorded for this clonotype. The rearrangement joins TRBV19 to TRBJ1-1, with 10 bases aligning to TRBD1. CDR1 is LNHDA and CDR2 is SQIVND in the germline V gene (reference sequence). The CDR3 is 15 residues long. The junction had 8 bases not matched to a gene; V was cut back by 4 bases and J by 6 bases. CDR3 protein: CASSTTGTGDSEAFF. DNA of the CDR3: TGTGCCAGTAGTACGACCGGGACAGGGGACTCTGAAGCTTTCTTT.

This clonotype was recorded at least ten times. The chain employs TRBV7-2 and TRBJ1-5; D might be TRBD1 (5 bases). The germline V gene has CDR1 SGHTA and CDR2 FQGNSA. The CDR3 has 16 amino acids. V was clipped by 5 bases and J by 2 bases, with 16 bases between them. The DNA for the CDR3 is TGTGCCAGCAGCCTGGGCCATTGGGGGGGCAATCAGCCCCAGCATTTT. This gives the protein CASSLGHWGGNQPQHF.

This clonotype was counted ten times or more. This chain uses TRBV25-1 with TRBJ2-5, with D perhaps TRBD1 (5 bases). Looked up from germline, CDR1 is MGHDK and CDR2 is SYGVNS. There are 14 residues in the CDR3. Between the trimmed V and J ends, which lost 8 bases and 4 bases, there was a span of 17 bases. CDR3 sequence: CASEINRPGETQYF. CDR3 DNA sequence: TGTGCCAGCGAAATCAACAGGCCGGGAGAGACCCAGTACTTC.

For this clonotype: Since a much larger clone is just one base distant, this may be a read error. The CDR3 sequence: CSSSLNGYTGELFF. For the CDR3, the DNA is TGTTCCAGCAGCTTAAACGGCTACACCGGGGAGCTGTTTTTT. The chain joins TRBV7-3 to TRBJ2-2; D call uncertain. Germline CDR1 SGHTA, CDR2 FQGTGA. The CDR3 loop spans 14 amino acids.

This clonotype was observed a few times. The V call is TRBV7-3, the J call TRBJ2-5; D gene unclear. This CDR3 has 13 residues. V was trimmed by 1 base and J by 3 bases, leaving 6 bases between them. Germline lookup yields CDR1 SGHTA and CDR2 FQGTGA. The CDR3 coding sequence is TGTGCCAGCAGCTTAAATACCGAAGAGACCCAGTACTTC. It is translated as CASSLNTEETQYF.

On this clonotype: One base away lies a much larger clone, so this may be a sequencing read error. The CDR3 end shows no conserved phenylalanine or tryptophan, and so a read error is likely. V and J are TRBV5-1 and TRBJ2-1; TRBD2 agrees at 7 bases. CDR1 is SGHRS and CDR2 is YFSETQ in the germline V gene. CDR3 length: 13 amino acids. The V gene end was trimmed by 7 bases and the J gene end by 9 bases; junction bases not matched to a gene: 10. The CDR3 sequence: CASFLTGGSEQFL. CDR3 nucleotides: TGCGCCAGCTTCCTGACGGGGGGAAGTGAGCAGTTCCTC.

This clonotype turned up a few times. The V and J genes are TRBV7-6 and TRBJ2-1; the match to TRBD2 covers 14 bases. The CDR3 is 16 residues long. CDR1 is SGHVS and CDR2 is FNYEAQ in the germline V gene. Trimming cost V 2 bases and J 6 bases; bases outside gene matches: 3. In DNA form, the CDR3 reads TGTGCCAGCAGCTTACGACTAGCGGGGGGGGGCAATGAGCAGTTCTTC. It specifies CASSLRLAGGGNEQFF. The full variable domain, its missing parts supplied by reference TRBV7-6 and TRBJ2-1, is GAGVSQSPRYKVTKRGQDVALRCDPISGHVSLYWYRQALGQGPEFLTYFNYEAQQDKSGLPNDRFSAERPEGSISTLTIQRTEQRDSAMYRCASSLRLAGGGNEQFFGPGTRLTVL.

This clonotype was seen more than once but under ten times. This chain uses TRBV18 with TRBJ1-1; D ambiguous. V lost 2 bases and J 3 bases, leaving 16 bases between the germline ends. This CDR3 spans 16 amino acids. CDR1 and CDR2 from the germline V gene are KGHSH and LQKENI. Written as DNA, the CDR3 is TGTGCCAGCTCACCAGGAGAACCCACCCTGTACACTGAAGCTTTCTTT. This translates into CASSPGEPTLYTEAFF.

This clonotype was recorded many times. The chain recombines TRBV6-2 or TRBV6-3 with TRBJ2-7; D is possibly TRBD1 (5 bases). V shed 4 bases and J shed 5 bases, with 9 bases lying between them. CDR1 is MNHEY and CDR2 is SVGEGT in the germline V gene. The CDR3 runs to 12 residues. This chain's CDR3 is CASSLGANEQYV. CDR3 DNA: TGTGCCAGCAGTTTAGGGGCCAACGAGCAGTACGTC.

V usage is TRBV5-8 and J usage is TRBJ1-3; the D is unclear. This CDR3 is 15 amino acids long. Trimming took off 0 bases at V and 7 bases at J, with 14 bases between the two ends. From germline, CDR1 is SGHTS and CDR2 YDEGEE. The CDR3 loop is CASSLGPIGPNTIYF. For the CDR3, the DNA is TGTGCCAGCAGCTTGGGCCCCATTGGACCCAACACCATATATTTT.

This CDR3 reads CASSADRNTDTQYF. CDR3 in DNA: TGTGCCAGCAGCGCAGACAGGAACACAGATACGCAGTATTTT. The V and J genes are TRBV9 and TRBJ2-3; weak D call: TRBD1 (6 bases). Germline CDR1 SGDLS, CDR2 YYNGEE. This CDR3 has 14 amino acids. Trimming pared 3 bases from V and 2 bases from J, leaving 10 bases between.